The 14 T cell receptor beta chains below come from one sample, sequenced in a study of cytomegalovirus exposure and HLA in healthy donors. Assay used: immunoSEQ multiplex PCR; TCRdb lists only in-frame clones, some missing. The sample carries about 120,000 clones, roughly 90% recorded once. The sample was PBMCs. The receptors come from a woman younger than 35 in good health and CMV-seronegative.

The chain carries TRBV23-1 and TRBJ2-7; 8 bases agree with TRBD1. TRBV23-1 is an ORF, with its function uncertain. CDR3 length equals 17 residues. The ends lost 4 bases at V and 6 bases at J; junction bases unmatched: 17. The CDR3 reads CASSRPKGGRGRREQYF. DNA for the CDR3: TGCGCCAGCAGTCGACCAAAAGGGGGCAGGGGGCGTCGCGAGCAGTACTTC.

The chain employs TRBV28 and TRBJ2-1; the D is unclear. Germline V lookup: CDR1 MDHEN, CDR2 SYDVKM. V lost 3 bases and J lost 4, with 16 bases in between. The CDR3 sequence is 16 residues long. The CDR3 loop is CASSLAGTIRYNEQFF. The CDR3 region has the DNA TGTGCCAGCAGTTTGGCAGGTACAATTAGGTACAATGAGCAGTTCTTC.

This clone was found many times. The CDR3 here is CASRRGGSQLYEQYF. Here the CDR3 DNA reads TGTGCCAGTAGGCGCGGGGGCAGTCAGCTCTACGAGCAGTACTTC. The chain joins TRBV19 to TRBJ2-7; maybe TRBD2 (7 bases). Germline V lookup: CDR1 LNHDA, CDR2 SQIVND (reference sequence). This CDR3 comprises 15 residues. V was shortened by 6 bases and J by 3 bases, with 18 bases between the two germline ends.

The chain uses TRBV9 and TRBJ2-7, with a tentative D call TRBD2 (5 bases). Germline V gene data show CDR1 as SGDLS and CDR2 as YYNGEE. V lost 0 bases and J 2 bases, leaving 12 bases between the germline ends. The CDR3 has 15 amino acids. As DNA, the CDR3 is TGTGCCAGCAGCGTAGCTGGCCCCGGGGCCTACGAGCAGTACTTC. Its protein product is CASSVAGPGAYEQYF.

The V call is TRBV28, the J call TRBJ1-2; 7 nucleotides match TRBD1. V gave up 8 bases and J gave up 4 bases; unmatched junction bases: 7. Germline CDR1 MDHEN, CDR2 SYDVKM. CDR3 size: 13 residues. CDR3 nucleotides: TGTGCCAGCGGACAGGTTCTTAGCTATGGCTACACCTTC. It codes for CASGQVLSYGYTF.

The chain combines TRBV5-1 with TRBJ2-1; 8 nucleotides line up with TRBD2. The junction had 10 bases not matched to a gene; V was cut back by 5 bases and J by 6 bases. Germline V gives CDR1 SGHRS, CDR2 YFSETQ. The CDR3 runs to 15 residues. DNA for the CDR3: TGCGCCAGCAGAAAAACTAGCGGAGCTGGCAATGAGCAGTTCTTC. This codes for CASRKTSGAGNEQFF.

The chain links TRBV5-1 to TRBJ1-1; D gene ambiguous. This CDR3 has 14 amino acids. Germline loops: CDR1 SGHRS, CDR2 YFSETQ. V was clipped by 4 bases and J by 1 base, with 11 bases between them. The CDR3 loop is CASSSNARNTEAFF. In nucleotides, the CDR3 is TGCGCCAGCAGCAGCAACGCCCGGAACACTGAAGCTTTCTTT.

The chain employs TRBV5-1 and TRBJ1-6, with D possibly being TRBD1 (6 bases). V was cut by 0 bases and J by 5 bases, with 12 bases left in between. The CDR3 covers 16 residues. Germline CDR1 and CDR2: SGHRS and YFSETQ. In DNA form, the CDR3 reads TGCGCCAGCAGCTTGGCGCCACAGGGTAATAATTCACCCCTCCACTTT. Amino acids: CASSLAPQGNNSPLHF.

This clone was detected once. The chain has TRBV6-6 and TRBJ1-2; D call uncertain. The length of the CDR3 is 13 residues. Per germline, CDR1 MNHNY and CDR2 SVGAGI (reference sequence). Deletions cut 6 bases from V and 3 bases from J, with 11 bases between. The chain's CDR3 is CASSPPTDYGYTF. The CDR3 DNA reads as TGTGCCAGCAGCCCCCCCACAGACTATGGCTACACCTTC.

This chain connects TRBV7-2 to TRBJ2-2; TRBD1 agrees at 8 bases. Germline V lookup: CDR1 SGHTA, CDR2 FQGNSA. V shed 2 bases, J shed 2 bases, and the junction held 10 bases outside the gene matches. CDR3 length equals 18 residues. The CDR3 protein is CASSLRGRTGINTGELFF. DNA for the CDR3: TGTGCCAGCAGCTTAAGGGGGCGGACAGGGATTAACACCGGGGAGCTGTTTTTT.

The chain has TRBV11-2 and TRBJ2-7; D is possibly TRBD2 (7 bases). Per the germline V gene, CDR1 is SGHAT and CDR2 is FQNNGV. CDR3 length: 15 amino acids. Trimming removed 4 bases at V and 5 bases at J, with 18 bases between. CDR3 DNA sequence: TGTGCCAGCAGCTCCTACCATGGGGGGGCCCACGAGCAGTACTTC. Its protein is CASSSYHGGAHEQYF.

This clone was recorded a few times. The chain has TRBV28 and TRBJ1-2; D might be TRBD1 (5 bases). Germline loops: CDR1 MDHEN, CDR2 SYDVKM. Between the trimmed V and J ends, which lost 6 bases and 5 bases, there was a span of 25 bases. This CDR3 spans 17 amino acids. The CDR3 reads CASSLGFPPGGGYGYTF. CDR3 in DNA: TGTGCCAGCAGCCTCGGTTTTCCCCCCGGGGGAGGATATGGCTACACCTTC.

This clone appeared a single time. The chain couples TRBV4-1 to TRBJ2-1; 14 positions match TRBD2. The CDR3 runs to 18 residues. Germline V lookup: CDR1 MGHRA, CDR2 YSYEKL. J was trimmed by 7 bases and V by 4 bases; bases with no gene match: 12. The CDR3, as DNA: TGCGCCAGCAGCCGAATGGTAGGGGGGACTAGCGGGAGTAATGAGCAGTTCTTC. This sequence encodes CASSRMVGGTSGSNEQFF.

This clone occurred once. This chain joins TRBV15 and TRBJ2-1, with TRBD2 matching over 13 bases. The germline V gene has CDR1 LNHNV and CDR2 YYDKDF (reference sequence). CDR3 length equals 15 residues. J was trimmed by 12 bases and V by 1 base; bases with no gene match: 6. CDR3 protein: CATSRGTSGSLGQFF. CDR3 sequence (DNA): TGTGCCACCAGCAGAGGGACTAGCGGGAGTCTCGGGCAGTTCTTC.